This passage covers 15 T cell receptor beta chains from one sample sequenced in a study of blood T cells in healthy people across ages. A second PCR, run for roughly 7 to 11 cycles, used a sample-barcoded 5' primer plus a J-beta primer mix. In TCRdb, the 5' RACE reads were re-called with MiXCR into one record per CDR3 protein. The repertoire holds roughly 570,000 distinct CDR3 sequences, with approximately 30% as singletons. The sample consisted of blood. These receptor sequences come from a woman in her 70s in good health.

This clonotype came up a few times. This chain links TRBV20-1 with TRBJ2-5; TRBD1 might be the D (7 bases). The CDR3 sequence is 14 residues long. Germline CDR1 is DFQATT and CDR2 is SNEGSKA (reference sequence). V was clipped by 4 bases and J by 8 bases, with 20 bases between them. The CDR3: CSANQGGKGETQYF. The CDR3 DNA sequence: TGCAGTGCTAACCAGGGGGGCAAGGGTGAAACCCAGTACTTC.

CDR3 sequence (DNA): TGCAGTACTAAAGGGCTGCACTTATACAATGAGCAGTTCTTC. It codes for CSTKGLHLYNEQFF. This sequence joins TRBV20-1 and TRBJ2-1; no clear D. CDR3 length equals 14 residues. V lost 8 bases to trimming and J lost 4 bases, with 18 bases between them. The germline gives CDR1 DFQATT, CDR2 SNEGSKA (reference sequence).

The CDR3 spells CASSYVAGVETQYF. CDR3 nucleotides: TGTGCCAGCAGTTACGTAGCGGGAGTGGAGACCCAGTACTTC. This sequence joins TRBV6-5 and TRBJ2-5; TRBD2 matches at 9 bases. This CDR3 comprises 14 residues. The V gene's germline CDR1 is MNHEY and CDR2 SVGAGI. V lost 2 bases and J lost 5; bases outside the gene matches: 3.

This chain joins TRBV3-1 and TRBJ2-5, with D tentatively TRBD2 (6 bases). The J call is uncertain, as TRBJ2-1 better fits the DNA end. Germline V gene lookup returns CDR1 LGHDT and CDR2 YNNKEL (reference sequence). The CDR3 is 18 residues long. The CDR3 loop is CASRPMIGFSGIINEQFF. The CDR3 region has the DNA TGTGCCAGCAGACCCATGATTGGTTTTAGCGGCATTATCAATGAGCAGTTCTTC.

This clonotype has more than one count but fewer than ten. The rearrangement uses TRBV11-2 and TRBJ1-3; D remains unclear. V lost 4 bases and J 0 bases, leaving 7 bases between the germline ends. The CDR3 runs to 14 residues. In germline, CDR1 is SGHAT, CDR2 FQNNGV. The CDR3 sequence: CASSSPNSGNTIYF. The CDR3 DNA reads TGTGCCAGCAGCTCGCCGAACTCTGGAAACACCATATATTTT.

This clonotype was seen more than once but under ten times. For the CDR3, the DNA is TGTGCCAGCAGGTCGAGGGAAAAGGGGGCGCAAGTTGATACGCAGTATTTT. As protein: CASRSREKGAQVDTQYF. The rearrangement uses TRBV7-9 and TRBJ2-3; 7 bases fit TRBD1. The CDR3 runs to 17 residues. Germline-derived CDR1 and CDR2 are SEHNR and FQNEAQ (reference sequence). V lost 6 bases to trimming and J lost 6 bases; unmatched junction nucleotides: 18.

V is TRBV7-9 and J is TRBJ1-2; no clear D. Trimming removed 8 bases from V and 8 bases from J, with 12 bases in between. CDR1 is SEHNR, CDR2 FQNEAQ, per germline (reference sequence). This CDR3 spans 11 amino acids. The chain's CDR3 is CASLGVEGYTF. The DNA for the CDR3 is TGTGCCAGCCTCGGTGTCGAAGGCTACACCTTC.

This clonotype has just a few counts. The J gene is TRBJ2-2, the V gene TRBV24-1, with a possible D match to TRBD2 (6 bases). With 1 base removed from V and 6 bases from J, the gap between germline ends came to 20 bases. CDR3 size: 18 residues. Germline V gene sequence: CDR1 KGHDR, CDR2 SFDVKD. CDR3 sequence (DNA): TGTGCCACCAGTGATTTAATTTCGGGCAGCCCTAGCGCCGGGGAGCTGTTTTTT. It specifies CATSDLISGSPSAGELFF.

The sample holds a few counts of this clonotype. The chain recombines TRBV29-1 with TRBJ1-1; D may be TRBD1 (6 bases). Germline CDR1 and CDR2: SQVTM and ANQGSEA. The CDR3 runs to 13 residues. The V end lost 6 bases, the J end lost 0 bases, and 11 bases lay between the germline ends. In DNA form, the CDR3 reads TGCAGCGTAGCAGGGGACGTGAACACTGAAGCTTTCTTT. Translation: CSVAGDVNTEAFF.

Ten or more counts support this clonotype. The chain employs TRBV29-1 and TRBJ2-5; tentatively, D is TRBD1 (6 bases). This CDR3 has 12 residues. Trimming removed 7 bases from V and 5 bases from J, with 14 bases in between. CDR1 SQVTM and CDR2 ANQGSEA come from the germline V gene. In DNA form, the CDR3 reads TGCAGCGCGGACAGACTCCAGGAGACCCAGTACTTC. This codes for CSADRLQETQYF.

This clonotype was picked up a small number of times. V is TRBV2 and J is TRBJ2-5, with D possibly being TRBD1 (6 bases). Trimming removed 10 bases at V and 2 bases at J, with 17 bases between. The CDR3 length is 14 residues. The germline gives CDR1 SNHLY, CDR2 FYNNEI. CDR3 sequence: CANARGMGQETQYF. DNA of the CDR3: TGTGCCAACGCGAGGGGGATGGGACAAGAGACCCAGTACTTC. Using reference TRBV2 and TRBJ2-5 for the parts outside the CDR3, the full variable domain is EPEVTQTPSHQVTQMGQEVILRCVPISNHLYFYWYRQILGQKVEFLVSFYNNEISEKSEIFDDQFSVERPDGSNFTLKIRSTKLEDSAMYFCANARGMGQETQYFGPGTRLLVL.

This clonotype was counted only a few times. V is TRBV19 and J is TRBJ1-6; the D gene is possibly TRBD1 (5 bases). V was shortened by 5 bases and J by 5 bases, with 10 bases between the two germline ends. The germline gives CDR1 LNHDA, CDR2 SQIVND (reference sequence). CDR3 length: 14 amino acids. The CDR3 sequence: CASSPGPNNSPLHF. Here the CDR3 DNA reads TGTGCCAGTAGTCCGGGACCGAATAATTCACCCCTCCACTTT.

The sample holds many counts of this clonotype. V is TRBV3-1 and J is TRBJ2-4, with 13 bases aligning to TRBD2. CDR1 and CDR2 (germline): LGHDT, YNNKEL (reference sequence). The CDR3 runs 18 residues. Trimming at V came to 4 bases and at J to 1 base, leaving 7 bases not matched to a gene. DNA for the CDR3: TGTGCCAGCAGCCTACTAGCGGGGGGGCGACAGGCCAAAAACATTCAGTACTTC. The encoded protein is CASSLLAGGRQAKNIQYF. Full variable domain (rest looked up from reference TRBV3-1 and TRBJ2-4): DTAVSQTPKYLVTQMGNDKSIKCEQNLGHDTMYWYKQDSKKFLKIMFSYNNKELIINETVPNRFSPKSPDKAHLNLHINSLELGDSAVYFCASSLLAGGRQAKNIQYFGAGTRLSVL.

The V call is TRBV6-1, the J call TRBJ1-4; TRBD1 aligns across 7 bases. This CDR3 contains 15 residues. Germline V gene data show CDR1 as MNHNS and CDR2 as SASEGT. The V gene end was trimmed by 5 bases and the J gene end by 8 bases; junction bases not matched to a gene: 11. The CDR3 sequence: CASSSAGGPGEKLFF. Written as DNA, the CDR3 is TGTGCCAGCAGTTCCGCAGGGGGACCGGGAGAAAAACTGTTTTTT.

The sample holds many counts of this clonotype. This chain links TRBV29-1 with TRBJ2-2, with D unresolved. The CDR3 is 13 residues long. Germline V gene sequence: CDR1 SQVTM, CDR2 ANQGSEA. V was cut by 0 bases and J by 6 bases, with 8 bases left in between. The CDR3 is CSVEDQRAGELFF. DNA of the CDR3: TGCAGCGTTGAAGATCAGCGTGCCGGGGAGCTGTTTTTT.